This T cell receptor beta chain was obtained from a study of tumour-infiltrating T cells in Burkitt lymphoma. This clone showed up just a few times. This CDR3 region has 16 residues. V was pared by 1 base and J by 8 bases, with 15 bases between. Germline V gives CDR1 SGHVS, CDR2 FQNEAQ. The table came from immunoSEQ multiplex PCR; TCRdb's copy has only in-frame clones and leaves some out. This table has almost 5,000 clones, roughly a tenth appearing once. Material: tumor tissue. This receptor was identified in a human donor with diffuse large B-cell lymphoma. This chain links TRBV7-8 with TRBJ1-6, with D perhaps TRBD1 (5 bases). The CDR3 DNA reads as TGTGCCAGCAGCTTAGGGGTGGCCACAGGCGATTCACCCCTCCACTTT. It is translated as CASSLGVATGDSPLHF. The whole variable domain, remainder taken from reference TRBV7-8 and TRBJ1-6, is GAGVSQSPRYKVAKRGQDVALRCDPISGHVSLFWYQQALGQGPEFLTYFQNEAQLDKSGLPSDRFFAERPEGSVSTLKIQRTQQEDSAVYLCASSLGVATGDSPLHFGNGTRLTVT.